This TCR beta chain originates from a study of cytomegalovirus exposure and HLA in healthy donors. Study-level points and caveats: The study designated roughly 160 TCR beta chains cytomegalovirus-associated. Later, TCR association rates were found to vary by HLA locus, highest for DRB1 and lowest for HLA-C. TCR beta sequences reportedly predicted the HLA-A and HLA-B alleles of most subjects accurately.

About this clone itself: Its antigen is as yet unknown.

Primers: 60 Vbeta forward and 13 Jbeta reverse. Some clones are missing from TCRdb's copy, which holds only in-frame ones; the method was immunoSEQ multiplex PCR. The sample contains approximately 40,000 clones, roughly 67% of which appear only once. The CDR3 runs to 16 residues. CDR1 and CDR2 (germline): LGHNA, YSLEER. The V gene lost 1 base and the J gene lost 4 bases, with 16 bases spanning the gap. The chain uses TRBV4-3 and TRBJ2-5; D perhaps matches TRBD1 (5 bases). The clonotype originates from a man aged 45-60 years in good health and CMV-seropositive. Sequenced sample: PBMCs. The CDR3 DNA sequence: TGCGCCAGCAGCCAAGTCTACGCAGGGCGAAGAGAGACCCAGTACTTC. Protein product: CASSQVYAGRRETQYF.